What follows are 4 T cell receptor beta chains derived from one specimen sequenced in a study of T cells in women clearing cervical HPV infection. TCRdb's table, derived via immunoSEQ multiplex PCR, lists solely in-frame clones and lacks some. The table for this sample gives 30,000 or so clones. Sequenced sample: blood buffy coat. These receptors were obtained from a woman between 18 and 69 years old with a cervical HPV16 infection that either progressed to CIN3+ or cleared (not recorded which).

The CDR3 here is CASSLAEEGAKLFF. CDR3 bases read: TGCGCCAGCAGCTTGGCCGAGGAGGGGGCGAAA. The chain recombines TRBV5-1 with TRBJ1-4; 7 nucleotides line up with TRBD1. From the germline J gene comes the end of the CDR3, since the read stops 3 residues before it. The CDR3 has 14 amino acids. Germline values: CDR1 SGHRS, CDR2 YFSETQ.

Remarks on this clone: With the read ending 3 residues before the CDR3 end, the germline J gene is used to fill in that end. The gene calls are TRBV20-1 and TRBJ1-2, with 8 nucleotides matching TRBD1. Germline V gene lookup returns CDR1 DFQATT and CDR2 SNEGSKA (reference sequence). The V and J ends lost 5 bases and 2 bases, in that order; junction bases with no gene match: 7. This CDR3 has 14 residues. Incomplete CDR3 DNA: TGCAGTGCTTCCGGGACAGGCGGGAACTATGGC. Its protein is CSASGTGGNYG. The full-length CDR3 reads as CSASGTGGNYGYTF.

Notes on this clone: Read data end 3 residues before the CDR3 end; the end is taken from the germline J gene. The genes are TRBV6-2 or TRBV6-3 and TRBJ1-2; perhaps TRBD1 as D (6 bases). Germline V gives CDR1 MNHEY, CDR2 SVGEGT. The CDR3 extends over 13 amino acids. Between the trimmed V and J ends, which lost 6 bases and 5 bases, there was a span of 13 bases. This chain's CDR3 is CASRSDSFYGYTF. The part of the CDR3 DNA that was read is TGTGCCAGCAGATCGGACAGCTTTTATGGC.

To note about this clone: With the read ending 3 residues before the CDR3 end, the germline J gene is used to fill in that end. The chain is built from TRBV20-1 and TRBJ2-1; the match to TRBD2 covers 8 bases. Germline V lookup: CDR1 DFQATT, CDR2 SNEGSKA (reference sequence). V lost 0 bases to trimming and J lost 9 bases; unmatched junction nucleotides: 13. The CDR3 runs 16 residues. Incomplete CDR3 DNA: TGCAGTGCTAGAGATGGGGGCCTAGCGGGTCTTAGTGAG. Its translation is CSARDGGLAGLSE. The entire CDR3 is CSARDGGLAGLSEQFF.